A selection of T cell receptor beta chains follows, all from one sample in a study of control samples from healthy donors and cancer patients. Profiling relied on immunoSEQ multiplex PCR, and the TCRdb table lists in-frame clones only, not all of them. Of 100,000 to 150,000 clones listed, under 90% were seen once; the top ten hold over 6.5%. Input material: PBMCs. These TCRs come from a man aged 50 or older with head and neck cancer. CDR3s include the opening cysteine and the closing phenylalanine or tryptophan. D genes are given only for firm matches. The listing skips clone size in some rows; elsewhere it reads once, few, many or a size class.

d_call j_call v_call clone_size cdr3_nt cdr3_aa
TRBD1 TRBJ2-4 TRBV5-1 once TGCGCCAGCAGCCTGACAGGGTTGGGAAACATTCAGTACTTC CASSLTGLGNIQYF
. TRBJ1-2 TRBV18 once TGTGCCAGCTCAGCGGACCGCGACTATGGCTACACCTTC CASSADRDYGYTF
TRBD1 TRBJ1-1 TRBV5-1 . TGCGCCAGCAGCTTGCAGAGCGGGGGCAGGGGGCTTTCTGAAGCTTTCTTT CASSLQSGGRGLSEAFF
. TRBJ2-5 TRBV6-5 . TGTGCCAGCAGTTACCCCCTGGGAGAGACCCAGTACTTC CASSYPLGETQYF
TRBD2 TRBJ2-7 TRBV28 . TGTGCCAGTAGGGACTATTTTTACGAGCAGTACTTC CASRDYFYEQYF
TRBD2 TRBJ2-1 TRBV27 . TGTGCCAGCAGTTCTAGCGGGACTCGTCGGGAGCAGTTCTTC CASSSSGTRREQFF
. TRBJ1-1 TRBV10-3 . TGTGCCATCAGGGACACTAACACTGAAGCTTTCTTT CAIRDTNTEAFF
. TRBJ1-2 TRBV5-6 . TGTGCCAGCAGCTTGGTAGTGGGGGATGCCTATGGCTACACCTTC CASSLVVGDAYGYTF
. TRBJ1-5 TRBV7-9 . TGTGCCAGCAGCGACGGGACATTTAGCAATCAGCCCCAGCATTTT CASSDGTFSNQPQHF
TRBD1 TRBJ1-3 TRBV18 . TGTGCCAGCACAGGGGCGTCTGGAAACACCATATATTTT CASTGASGNTIYF
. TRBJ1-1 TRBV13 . TGTGCCAGCAGCTCTGTACGACAGCTTAAGAACACTGAAGCTTTCTTT CASSSVRQLKNTEAFF
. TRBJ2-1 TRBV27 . TGTGCCAGCAGTCTGTACAATGAGCAGTTCTTC CASSLYNEQFF
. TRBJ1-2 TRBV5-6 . TGTGCCAGCAGCGAACGTGGGGGCTACACCTTC CASSERGGYTF
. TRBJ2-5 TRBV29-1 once TGCAGCGTTATGTTCACAGCAGAAGAGACCCAGTACTTC CSVMFTAEETQYF
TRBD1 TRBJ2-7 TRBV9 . TGTGCCAGCAGCGACGGAAGGACAGGGGGCGAGGAGCGACAGTACTTC CASSDGRTGGEERQYF
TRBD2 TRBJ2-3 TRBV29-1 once TGCAGCGGACAGACTAGCGGGGTCCCAGATACGCAGTATTTT CSGQTSGVPDTQYF
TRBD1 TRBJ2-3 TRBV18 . TGTGCCAGCTCACCAGGGACAGGGGGGACAGATACGCAGTATTTT CASSPGTGGTDTQYF
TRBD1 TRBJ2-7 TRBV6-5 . TGTGCCAGCAGTCGCCTACAGGGGATCCACGAGCAGTACTTC CASSRLQGIHEQYF
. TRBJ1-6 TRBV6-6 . TGTGCCAGCACCTCCGACGCCAACTATAATTCACCCCTCCACTTT CASTSDANYNSPLHF
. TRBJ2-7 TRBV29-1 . TGCAGCGTTAACTTAGCGGTTTCCACCTACGAGCAGTACTTC CSVNLAVSTYEQYF
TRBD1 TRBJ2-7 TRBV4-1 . TGCGCCAGCAGCCACCCGGGACAGACAAATTCCTACGAGCAGTACTTC CASSHPGQTNSYEQYF
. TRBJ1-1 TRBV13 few TGTGCCAGCAGCCGGGGACGGCCGAACACTGAAGCTTTCTTT CASSRGRPNTEAFF
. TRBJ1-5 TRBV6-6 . TGTGCCAGCGGTGGGGGGGCCGGGAATCAGCCCCAGCATTTT CASGGGAGNQPQHF
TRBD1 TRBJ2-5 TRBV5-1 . TGCGCCAGCAGCACCACCCACCGGGACAGTGGAGAGACCCAGTACTTC CASSTTHRDSGETQYF
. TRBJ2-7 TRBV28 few TGTGCCAGCCATAGCCCGGGGGCCTCCTACGAGCAGTACTTC CASHSPGASYEQYF
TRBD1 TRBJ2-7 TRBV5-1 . TGCGCCAGCACTGCCGGGGACAGGGAATCGGTCGACTCCTACGAGCAGTACTTC CASTAGDRESVDSYEQYF
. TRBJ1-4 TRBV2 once TGTGCCAGCACCCCAGGCAGGAGCAATGAAAAACTGTTTTTT CASTPGRSNEKLFF